The following is a TCR beta chain sequence with its context. Next came a second PCR, run for about 6 to 12 cycles, which used a sample-barcoded 5' primer along with a J-beta primer mix. Via MiXCR, TCRdb re-called the 5' RACE reads, giving one row per CDR3 protein. Seen here are around 750,000 distinct CDR3 sequences, about 48% observed once, and the top ten hold around 40%. These data belong to a study of blood T cells in healthy people across ages. The CDR3 is made up of 18 amino acids. The germline gives CDR1 SGHRS, CDR2 YFSETQ. The trim removed 4 bases at V and 1 base at J, leaving 15 bases unmatched.

The chain is built from TRBV5-1 and TRBJ1-2; 8 bases align to TRBD1. Sequenced: blood. This clonotype was obtained from a man older than 75 in good health. CDR3 loop: CASSAWWIPGQGNYGYTF. CDR3 coding DNA: TGCGCCAGCAGCGCTTGGTGGATCCCAGGACAGGGTAACTATGGCTACACCTTC.